This T cell receptor (beta chain) was documented in a study of shared clonotypes between healthy human individuals. General study findings and limits: Naive CD4 clonotypes were shared across several donors at 4.5% to 6%. Clonotypes shared by all four sorted-subset donors had higher generation probabilities than non-shared clonotypes.

With respect to this clone: Its target is unknown.

Germline-derived CDR1 and CDR2 are PRHDT and FYEKMQ (reference sequence). The CDR3 sequence is 15 residues long. Trimming shortened V by 1 base and J by 4 bases, and 11 bases separated the two germline ends. Generated by immunoSEQ multiplex PCR, the TCRdb table keeps only in-frame clones and is missing some. The data contain approximately 2.5 million clones, roughly 93% of them seen just once; the ten biggest clones take up about 0.38%. The receptor comes from a man between 18 and 29 years old in good health. Some clones in this sample may be carry-over from other donors' samples. V gene TRBV13 combines with J gene TRBJ2-1; perhaps TRBD1 as D (5 bases). Sample: naive CD4+ T cells from PBMCs. Subset meaning: CD45RA+ positively selected. In DNA form, the CDR3 reads TGTGCCAGCAGCTTAGACTTAAAGGGGTACAATGAGCAGTTCTTC. The encoded protein is CASSLDLKGYNEQFF.